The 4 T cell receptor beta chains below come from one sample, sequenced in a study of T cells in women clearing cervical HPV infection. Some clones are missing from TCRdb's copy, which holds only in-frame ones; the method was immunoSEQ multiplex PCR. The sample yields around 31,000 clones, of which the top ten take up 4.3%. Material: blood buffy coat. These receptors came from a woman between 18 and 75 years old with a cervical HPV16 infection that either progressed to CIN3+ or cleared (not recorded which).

The CDR3 DNA, read in part, is TGTGCCAGCAGTTCCGGACTAGCGAACACCTCGGGCGAG. Protein product: CASSSGLANTSGE. The entire CDR3 is CASSSGLANTSGEQYF. This chain joins TRBV2 and TRBJ2-7; 9 nucleotides match TRBD2. The sequence runs out 3 residues before the end of the CDR3; the remainder is reconstructed from the germline J gene. CDR3 length equals 16 residues. Germline assignment: CDR1 SNHLY and CDR2 FYNNEI. The V segment lost 5 bases and the J segment 6 bases; nucleotides outside the gene matches: 14.

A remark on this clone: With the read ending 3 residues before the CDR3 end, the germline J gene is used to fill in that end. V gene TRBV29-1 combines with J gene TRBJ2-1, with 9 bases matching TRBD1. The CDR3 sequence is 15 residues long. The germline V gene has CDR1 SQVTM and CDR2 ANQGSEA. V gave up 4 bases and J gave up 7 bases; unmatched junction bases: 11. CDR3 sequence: CSVARWTGAGNEQFF. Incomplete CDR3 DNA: TGCAGCGTTGCCAGATGGACAGGGGCAGGAAATGAG.

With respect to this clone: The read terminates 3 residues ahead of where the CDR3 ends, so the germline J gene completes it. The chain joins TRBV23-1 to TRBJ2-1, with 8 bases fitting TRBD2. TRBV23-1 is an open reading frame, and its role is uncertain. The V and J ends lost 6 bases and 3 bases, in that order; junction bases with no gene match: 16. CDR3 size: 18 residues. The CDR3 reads CASRVGLVRKWGYNEQFF. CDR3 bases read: TGCGCCAGCAGGGTGGGACTAGTTCGTAAATGGGGCTACAATGAG.

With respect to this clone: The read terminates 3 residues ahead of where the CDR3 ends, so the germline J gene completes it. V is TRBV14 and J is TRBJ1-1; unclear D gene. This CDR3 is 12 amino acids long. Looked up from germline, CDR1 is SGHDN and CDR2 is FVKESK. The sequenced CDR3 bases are TGTGCCAGCAGCCAAGATCGGTACGAG. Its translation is CASSQDRYE. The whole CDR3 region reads CASSQDRYEAFF. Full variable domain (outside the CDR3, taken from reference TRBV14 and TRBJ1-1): EAGVTQFPSHSVIEKGQTVTLRCDPISGHDNLYWYRRVMGKEIKFLLHFVKESKQDESGMPNNRFLAERTGGTYSTLKVQPAELEDSGVYFCASSQDRYEAFFGQGTRLTVV.